The next 23 T cell receptor beta chains were all read from a single sample in a study of T cell responses to AZD1222 COVID-19 vaccine. Repertoires were generated with immunoSEQ multiplex PCR, while TCRdb's copy carries only in-frame clones and drops some. The data contain about 94,000 clones, approximately 81% of them singletons. The sample here was peripheral blood, taken 28 days after the second AZD1222 dose. The receptor source for this set is an adult who received the AZD1222 COVID-19 vaccine.

This chain links TRBV3-1 (or the pseudogene TRBV3-2) with TRBJ2-2; D possibly uses TRBD1 or TRBD2 (5 bases each). The germline V gene encodes CDR1 LGHDT and CDR2 YNNKEL (reference sequence). There are 17 residues in the CDR3. V was pared by 4 bases and J by 2 bases, with 17 bases between. The CDR3 region has the DNA TGTGCCAGCAGCCCCCCCTTCGGGGCTCGAAACACCGGGGAGCTGTTTTTT. It yields the protein CASSPPFGARNTGELFF.

This chain connects TRBV6-5 to TRBJ1-4; D is undetermined. The V end was cut by 3 bases, the J end by 7 bases, with 9 bases between. Germline assignment: CDR1 MNHEY and CDR2 SVGAGI. This CDR3 has 13 residues. The CDR3 sequence: CASSYLGGEKLFF. The CDR3 DNA reads as TGTGCCAGCAGTTATTTGGGAGGTGAAAAACTGTTTTTT.

The genes are TRBV6-2 or TRBV6-3 and TRBJ2-7; 7 nucleotides agree with TRBD2. V trimming: 2 bases; J trimming: 2 bases; junction bases outside the gene matches: 9. The CDR3 totals 16 residues. Germline CDR1 reads MNHEY; CDR2 reads SVGEGT. The DNA of the CDR3 is TGTGCCAGCAGTTACCCCACCGGGGGGTCCACCTACGAGCAGTACTTC. Protein sequence: CASSYPTGGSTYEQYF.

The chain recombines TRBV9 with TRBJ1-4; D may be TRBD1 (5 bases). Per germline, CDR1 SGDLS and CDR2 YYNGEE. V lost 4 bases and J 7 bases, leaving 14 bases between the germline ends. The CDR3 runs 14 residues. The CDR3 DNA is TGTGCCAGCAGCATCGGGCAGGGAGGTGAAAAACTGTTTTTT. Encoded protein: CASSIGQGGEKLFF.

This clone was seen more than once but under ten times. This chain links TRBV19 with TRBJ2-7; TRBD1 aligns across 7 bases. The ends lost 5 bases at V and 1 base at J; junction bases unmatched: 5. The CDR3 loop spans 14 amino acids. Germline V gene data show CDR1 as LNHDA and CDR2 as SQIVND (reference sequence). The CDR3 loop reads CASSPGQVSYEQYF. DNA for the CDR3: TGTGCCAGTAGTCCCGGACAGGTATCCTACGAGCAGTACTTC.

This chain uses TRBV28 with TRBJ1-1; D is uncertain. Per germline, CDR1 MDHEN and CDR2 SYDVKM. CDR3 length: 13 residues. The ends were cut back, 7 bases at V and 10 bases at J, with 19 bases in the middle. The CDR3 DNA follows: TGTGCCAGCACTCAGACGGGAACCTTAGGAGCTTTCTTT. As protein: CASTQTGTLGAFF.

This chain connects TRBV27 to TRBJ1-1; TRBD1 matches at 8 bases. V lost 2 bases, J lost 5 bases, and 1 base stayed unmatched. CDR1 is MNHEY, CDR2 SMNVEV, per germline (reference sequence). CDR3 length: 13 residues. The CDR3 spells CASSLHRGTEAFF. For the CDR3, the DNA is TGTGCCAGCAGTTTACACAGGGGGACTGAAGCTTTCTTT.

The rearrangement joins TRBV5-5 to TRBJ2-5; TRBD2 aligns across 15 bases. Trimming cost V 4 bases and J 1 base; bases outside gene matches: 11. Germline CDR1 and CDR2: SGHKS and YYEKEE (reference sequence). The CDR3 is 19 residues long. DNA for the CDR3: TGTGCCAGCAGCCGGAGGACTAGCGGGGGGGCCTACCTCCAAGAGACCCAGTACTTC. Residues: CASSRRTSGGAYLQETQYF.

The chain employs TRBV12-3 or TRBV12-4 and TRBJ1-1, with TRBD1 as a possible D gene (6 bases). The CDR3 consists of 11 residues. The germline V and J ends were trimmed by 6 bases and 8 bases, with 10 bases remaining between them. The CDR3: CASRTGREAFF. The CDR3 DNA reads TGTGCCAGCAGAACAGGGAGGGAAGCTTTCTTT.

The chain employs TRBV5-1 and TRBJ2-7; 13 bases match TRBD2. The junction had 4 bases not matched to a gene; V was cut back by 4 bases and J by 6 bases. CDR1 is SGHRS and CDR2 is YFSETQ in the germline V gene. The CDR3 sequence is 14 residues long. CDR3 sequence (DNA): TGCGCCAGCAGCCGGACTAGCGGGGGTAGCGAGCAGTACTTC. Residues: CASSRTSGGSEQYF.

This clone was detected only once. This chain uses TRBV7-3 with TRBJ2-2, with a weak D call TRBD1 (5 bases). Germline CDR1 is SGHTA and CDR2 is FQGTGA. The V and J ends lost 4 bases and 4 bases respectively, with 19 bases between them. The length of the CDR3 is 17 residues. The CDR3 protein is CASSSLTQGSGTGELFF. The DNA for the CDR3 is TGTGCCAGCAGCTCCCTAACTCAGGGATCGGGCACCGGGGAGCTGTTTTTT.

The gene calls are TRBV7-8 and TRBJ1-5; 8 bases match TRBD1. The trim removed 4 bases at V and 3 bases at J, leaving 5 bases unmatched. Germline V gene sequence: CDR1 SGHVS, CDR2 FQNEAQ. The CDR3 has 15 amino acids. The CDR3 loop is CASSSGQGSNQPQHF. The CDR3 nucleotides read TGTGCCAGCAGCTCCGGACAGGGTTCCAATCAGCCCCAGCATTTT. Drawing the rest from reference TRBV7-8 and TRBJ1-5, the complete variable domain is GAGVSQSPRYKVAKRGQDVALRCDPISGHVSLFWYQQALGQGPEFLTYFQNEAQLDKSGLPSDRFFAERPEGSVSTLKIQRTQQEDSAVYLCASSSGQGSNQPQHFGDGTRLSIL.

V is TRBV2 and J is TRBJ2-7; perhaps TRBD1 as D (6 bases). CDR3 length: 13 residues. V gave up 9 bases and J gave up 4 bases, with 16 bases separating them. From germline, CDR1 is SNHLY and CDR2 FYNNEI. The chain's CDR3 is CARGQPENYEQYF. The DNA of the CDR3 is TGTGCCAGAGGACAGCCGGAAAATTACGAGCAGTACTTC.

V gene TRBV30 combines with J gene TRBJ1-2, with a weak D call TRBD1 (5 bases). Trimming stripped 3 bases from V and 0 bases from J, with 11 bases between. This CDR3 is built from 14 residues. Germline CDR1 GTSNPN, CDR2 SVGIG (reference sequence). The CDR3 coding sequence is TGTGCCTGGAGCTGGGACGAGGCTAACTATGGCTACACCTTC. This translates into CAWSWDEANYGYTF.

The chain couples TRBV27 to TRBJ1-1; D gene ambiguous. V dropped 4 bases and J dropped 4 bases, with 10 bases sitting between them. Germline loops: CDR1 MNHEY, CDR2 SMNVEV (reference sequence). CDR3 length: 13 amino acids. Here the CDR3 DNA reads TGTGCCAGCAGTTCCCCTCTGAGCACTGAAGCTTTCTTT. It translates to CASSSPLSTEAFF.

V is TRBV14 and J is TRBJ2-1; TRBD1 aligns across 7 bases. Looked up from germline, CDR1 is SGHDN and CDR2 is FVKESK. V was clipped by 3 bases and J by 5 bases; unmatched bases: 1. The CDR3 is 13 amino acids. CDR3: CASSQDRHNEQFF. CDR3 sequence (DNA): TGTGCCAGCAGCCAGGACAGGCACAATGAGCAGTTCTTC.

J is TRBJ2-7 and V is TRBV29-1, with unresolved D. CDR1 is SQVTM, CDR2 ANQGSEA, per germline. The CDR3 runs to 15 residues. Trimming shortened V by 3 bases and J by 3 bases, and 18 bases separated the two germline ends. CDR3 in amino acids: CSVELGPERDYEQYF. The CDR3 DNA follows: TGCAGCGTTGAGTTAGGTCCGGAACGCGACTACGAGCAGTACTTC.

This chain uses TRBV28 with TRBJ2-2; TRBD2 matches 7 bases. In germline, CDR1 is MDHEN, CDR2 SYDVKM. V dropped 7 bases and J dropped 2; count of bases not matched to a gene: 10. There are 16 residues in the CDR3. CDR3 in amino acids: CASMEAGVVNTGELFF. The CDR3 nucleotides are TGTGCCAGCATGGAGGCGGGAGTCGTTAACACCGGGGAGCTGTTTTTT.

This clone was recorded only once. The chain is built from TRBV5-1 and TRBJ1-4; D unclear. CDR3 length equals 13 residues. CDR1 is SGHRS and CDR2 is YFSETQ in the germline V gene. V shed 5 bases and J shed 7 bases, with 12 bases lying between them. The CDR3 bases are TGCGCCAGCAGGGGGTCTCAAGGTGAAAAACTGTTTTTT. Residues: CASRGSQGEKLFF.

V usage is TRBV19 and J usage is TRBJ1-1; 8 bases are a match to TRBD1. The CDR3 has 13 amino acids. J was trimmed by 6 bases and V by 10 bases; bases with no gene match: 10. Germline assignment: CDR1 LNHDA and CDR2 SQIVND (reference sequence). The CDR3 region has the DNA TGTGCCACCTCAGGGGGCGCAGTCGCTGAAGCTTTCTTT. Translating gives CATSGGAVAEAFF.

This chain links TRBV7-9 with TRBJ1-6, with TRBD1 matching over 8 bases. This CDR3 has 15 amino acids. The germline V gene has CDR1 SEHNR and CDR2 FQNEAQ (reference sequence). The V gene end was trimmed by 5 bases and the J gene end by 10 bases; junction bases not matched to a gene: 10. The CDR3 nucleotides read TGTGCCAGCAGCCCAAGCAGGGGGCTCATGTCACCCCTCCACTTT. It translates to CASSPSRGLMSPLHF.

The chain has TRBV20-1 and TRBJ2-6; D uncertain. Germline assignment: CDR1 DFQATT and CDR2 SNEGSKA (reference sequence). CDR3 length: 16 residues. Trimming cost V 6 bases and J 0 bases, with 15 bases left between them. The CDR3 is CSASSPLSSGANVLTF. The CDR3 nucleotides read TGCAGTGCCAGTTCTCCCCTGAGCTCTGGGGCCAACGTCCTGACTTTC.

The chain couples TRBV7-2 to TRBJ2-7; no definite D call. Trimming pared 3 bases from V and 0 bases from J, leaving 12 bases between. CDR3 length: 15 residues. Germline loops: CDR1 SGHTA, CDR2 FQGNSA. The CDR3: CASSFTGNPSYEQYF. CDR3 coding DNA: TGTGCCAGCAGCTTCACCGGAAACCCCTCCTACGAGCAGTACTTC.